Listed here is a single T cell receptor beta chain. The sample belongs to a study of glioma-infiltrating T cells after dendritic cell vaccination. The CDR3 length is 17 residues. Germline V gene data show CDR1 as SNHLY and CDR2 as FYNNEI. The V segment lost 8 bases and the J segment 5 bases; nucleotides outside the gene matches: 18. Patients had residual fresh-frozen tumor tissue and more than two years of survival data. Measured with immunoSEQ multiplex PCR; TCRdb has only the in-frame clones, and not every one. The table shows about 30,000 clones, with 85% to 95% occurring only once. The J gene is TRBJ2-5, the V gene TRBV2, with 9 bases lining up with TRBD2. The receptor was isolated from a human donor with glioblastoma. Specimen: blood, collected before dendritic cell vaccination. The CDR3 sequence is CASGGGVAGVTGETQYF. The CDR3 DNA sequence: TGTGCCAGCGGGGGGGGAGTAGCGGGGGTCACGGGGGAGACCCAGTACTTC.